The T cell receptor beta chain under discussion was sequenced for a study of Ad26.COV2.S vaccination and SARS-CoV-2 variants (TCRdb year 2021). Background on the whole study: Donors in the vaccine arm were drawn from COV1001, a phase I-IIa trial of Ad26.COV2.S in healthy adults that was multicentre, randomized, double-blind and placebo-controlled. A total of some 30 samples were included in the TCR-sequenced set, comprising some 20 Ad26.COV2.S vaccine recipients, 5 placebo recipients and 8 SARS-CoV-2 convalescent individuals. Sequencing of the TCRbeta repertoire served to evaluate the specificity and breadth of SARS-CoV-2-reactive T cell receptors following Ad26.COV2.S vaccination. Dosing of Ad26.COV2.S was intramuscular, at either 5x10^10 or 1x10^11 viral particles, delivered as one shot or as two shots spaced 56 days apart. Trial participants were randomized into five groups of five: low-dose or high-dose Ad26.COV2.S given once or twice, or placebo on both occasions. Investigators did not know the trial group allocation while performing experiments and assessing outcomes.

The treatment or condition label on this specimen signifies: some 20 received Ad26.COV2.S at low or high dose, single or two shots; a few received placebo; per-sample allocation not given. Repertoires of vaccine and placebo recipients were sequenced from samples taken on day 63 after the first injection. In Cohort 1b, 25 to 30 adults aged 18-55 years were enrolled at a single site in Boston, USA, between 29 July and 7 August 2020. Ad26.COV2.S was a replication-incompetent adenovirus type 26 vector that expressed a prefusion-stabilized SARS-CoV-2 spike protein derived from the original Wuhan strain. The immunoSEQ Assay was the method used to sequence TCRbeta CDR3 regions. After extraction, genomic DNA underwent amplification by bias-controlled multiplex PCR, followed by high-throughput sequencing. On the study's bioinformatics: To quantify the absolute abundance of each unique TCRbeta CDR3 region, sequences were collapsed and filtered. T cell fraction was estimated by normalizing TCRbeta template counts to usable DNA, which was measured by amplifying reference genes present in all nucleated cells. Repertoire TCRs were annotated as SARS-CoV-2-specific when V gene, CDR3 amino acid sequence and J gene were exactly matched to a known reactive TCR set. The reference SARS-CoV-2 TCR set was obtained from MIRA and was filtered for enrichment in COVID-19-positive ImmuneCODE repertoires, whereby public or cross-reactive TCRs were removed. Based on the MIRA antigens, annotated TCRs were further analysed at the level of specific ORF or position within ORF. Depth was the summed frequency of annotated unique rearrangements, while breadth was defined as annotated unique rearrangements over total unique productive rearrangements. TCR breadth was compared between groups using two-sided Wilcoxon rank-sum tests. TCRdb re-hosts the immuneACCESS table, in-frame sequences only. Its copies lack some clones; in the studies checked, an unresolved V gene accounts for under half of them, and the cause for the rest is not known. V and J calls and clone size are as listed in that table; D and trimming were resolved from the DNA. This sample is represented by roughly 350,000 clones; 65% to 90% of them were singletons. The top ten hold about 10% of the sample.

Comments on this clone: The antigen this receptor binds is unknown. Base-call qualities are not available, and no considerably larger clone is one nucleotide away.

The germline V gene encodes CDR1 SGHTA and CDR2 FQGNSA. The CDR3 goes from the cysteine to the phenylalanine over 16 residues. Left in the record is the CDR3 DNA by itself, 48 bases read in frame from the first base. The germline V end is reduced by 6 bases and the J end by 0 bases; junction bases left unmatched: 10. Overall study results and their limits: Ad26.COV2.S recipients had higher spike-specific TCR breadth than placebo recipients (P = 0.0014). Vaccine and placebo recipients had comparable non-spike TCR breadth, which fits with the vaccine containing only spike. The study lacked the statistical power to compare responses across vaccine doses or regimens. The authors noted that total T cell responses may have been underestimated by the TCR breadth and depth analyses. After vaccination, spike-specific CD8+ and CD4+ T cell responses were reported to show substantial breadth.

The source material was peripheral blood, sampled in a trial of Ad26.COV2.S vaccine versus placebo. The V and J genes are TRBV7-2 and TRBJ1-1, and TRBD1 matches 7 of the central bases. The origin of this receptor is a person aged 18 to 65 who received the Ad26.COV2.S COVID-19 vaccine or a placebo. The sequenced DNA is TGTGCCAGCAGTTCAACAGGGGCCCAAATGAACACTGAAGCTTTCTTT. Its amino acids are CASSSTGAQMNTEAFF.